This T cell receptor beta chain was retrieved from a study of lymphopenia after photon versus proton radiotherapy. The CDR3 runs to 12 residues. The germline V and J ends were trimmed by 3 bases and 4 bases, with 7 bases remaining between them. The V gene's germline CDR1 is SGHNT and CDR2 YYREEE (reference sequence). Regarding this clone: Its antigen is currently unknown.

Study-wide results and caveats: In patients who died, overall survival fell as post-nadir TCR diversity dropped more. Relative stability marked proton patients; photon patients lost diversity and naive cells. Only patients who died were analyzed for survival; proton advantage is unproven.

Libraries were prepared by immunoSEQ multiplex PCR; TCRdb keeps only in-frame clonotypes and omits some of them. The sample records approximately 170,000 clones, 70% to 90% being singletons. Source: peripheral blood, taken from a patient treated with photon-based radiotherapy. This clonotype originated in a man between 45 and 60 years old with gastric cancer. The chain employs TRBV5-4 and TRBJ2-5; D not resolved. CDR3 amino acids: CASSSELETQYF. CDR3 nucleotides: TGTGCCAGCAGCTCCGAATTAGAGACCCAGTACTTC.